One sample yielded the 27 T cell receptor beta chains listed below, sequenced in a study of stem cell transplantation in POMP-related autoinflammatory disease. Whole-study results and caveats: Patients with PRAID showed a restricted number of unique TRB V-J gene pairings. In patients with PRAID, every analyzed T-cell subset tended to show lower diversity and higher clonality.

TCRdb keeps only in-frame clones here, not all; method: immunoSEQ multiplex PCR. Of roughly 8,500 clones listed, 90% to 95% are singletons. These receptors' antigens are unknown. The specimen comprised CD8+ T cells from PBMCs, sampled before stem cell transplantation. The receptor set was obtained from a human donor with POMP-related autoinflammation and immune dysregulation (PRAID).

J is TRBJ2-7 and V is TRBV30; D might be TRBD1 (6 bases). CDR1 is GTSNPN and CDR2 is SVGIG in the germline V gene (reference sequence). This CDR3 spans 14 amino acids. The ends were cut back, 4 bases at V and 5 bases at J, with 18 bases in the middle. The DNA of the CDR3 is TGTGCCTGGAACAAAGGGGGTTGGGCAAACGAGCAGTACTTC. Encoded protein: CAWNKGGWANEQYF.

This chain uses TRBV2 with TRBJ2-4; 12 positions agree with TRBD1. This CDR3 region has 17 residues. Trimming took 6 bases from V and 4 from J; bases not matched to a gene: 10. Germline V gene sequence: CDR1 SNHLY, CDR2 FYNNEI. This CDR3 reads CASRVAGTGGSKNIQYF. The CDR3 DNA reads TGTGCCAGCAGAGTCGCCGGGACAGGGGGCAGTAAAAACATTCAGTACTTC.

This chain links TRBV9 with TRBJ2-5; 11 bases align to TRBD2. V lost 0 bases to trimming and J lost 5 bases; unmatched junction nucleotides: 9. The germline V gene encodes CDR1 SGDLS and CDR2 YYNGEE. The CDR3 contains 17 residues. Here the CDR3 reads CASSVAGGLAGGETQYF. The CDR3 coding sequence is TGTGCCAGCAGCGTAGCCGGAGGGTTAGCGGGAGGGGAGACCCAGTACTTC.

The genes are TRBV4-1 and TRBJ2-4; no clear D gene. This CDR3 comprises 13 residues. Trimming removed 0 bases at V and 6 bases at J, with 6 bases between. In germline, CDR1 is MGHRA, CDR2 YSYEKL. The CDR3 nucleotides read TGCGCCAGCAGCCAAGATAAGGCAAACATTCAGTACTTC. Protein sequence: CASSQDKANIQYF.

The chain employs TRBV9 and TRBJ2-6; D is unclear. The germline V and J ends were trimmed by 0 bases and 0 bases, with 10 bases remaining between them. Germline assignment: CDR1 SGDLS and CDR2 YYNGEE. This CDR3 has 17 residues. The CDR3 region is CASSVADSHSGANVLTF. The CDR3 nucleotides are TGTGCCAGCAGCGTAGCTGACTCACACTCTGGGGCCAACGTCCTGACTTTC.

J is TRBJ2-3 and V is TRBV28, with 7 positions matching TRBD2. Trimming took 4 bases from V and 0 from J; bases not matched to a gene: 13. The germline V gene encodes CDR1 MDHEN and CDR2 SYDVKM. The CDR3 has 18 residues. CDR3 bases: TGTGCCAGCAGTTCCAGTCTCGTAGCGGGCCTCAGCACAGATACGCAGTATTTT. This gives the protein CASSSSLVAGLSTDTQYF.

The chain joins TRBV11-2 to TRBJ1-4, with unresolved D. Trimming shortened V by 4 bases and J by 8 bases, and 14 bases separated the two germline ends. The length of the CDR3 is 14 residues. Germline loops: CDR1 SGHAT, CDR2 FQNNGV. CDR3 amino acids: CASSSWREGEKLFF. Here the CDR3 DNA reads TGTGCCAGCAGCTCCTGGCGGGAGGGAGAAAAACTGTTTTTT.

This clone was seen only a few times. CDR3 sequence: CASSLKQGQGLPLQPQHF. The CDR3 nucleotides are TGTGCCAGCAGCCTGAAGCAGGGACAGGGCCTCCCCCTTCAGCCCCAGCATTTT. The chain recombines TRBV4-2 with TRBJ1-5; 9 nucleotides align to TRBD1. V dropped 4 bases and J dropped 6; count of bases not matched to a gene: 16. The CDR3 covers 18 residues. Germline CDR1 is LGHNA and CDR2 is YNFKEQ.

The genes are TRBV7-9 and TRBJ2-7; perhaps TRBD1 as D (6 bases). V shed 2 bases and J shed 7 bases, with 15 bases lying between them. The germline V gene encodes CDR1 SEHNR and CDR2 FQNEAQ (reference sequence). CDR3 length: 14 amino acids. The CDR3 DNA follows: TGTGCCAGCAGCTTATTGACAGGCCATGGGGAGCAGTACTTC. The encoded protein is CASSLLTGHGEQYF.

This sequence joins TRBV4-1 and TRBJ1-3; no reliable D call. V lost 1 base and J lost 4, with 11 bases in between. Germline V gene data show CDR1 as MGHRA and CDR2 as YSYEKL. CDR3 length equals 15 residues. The CDR3 nucleotides read TGCGCCAGCAGCCAAGGTCCAGGCTTCGGAAACACCATATATTTT. Protein product: CASSQGPGFGNTIYF.

This sequence joins TRBV5-6 and TRBJ2-7; 8 bases line up with TRBD1. This CDR3 contains 14 residues. Germline-derived CDR1 and CDR2 are SGHDT and YYEEEE. The J segment lost 2 bases and the V segment lost 5 bases, leaving 6 bases of the junction unmatched. CDR3 residues: CASSSWDRTYEQYF. CDR3 sequence (DNA): TGTGCCAGCAGTTCCTGGGACAGGACCTACGAGCAGTACTTC. The full variable domain, rest sourced from reference TRBV5-6 and TRBJ2-7, is DAGVTQSPTHLIKTRGQQVTLRCSPKSGHDTVSWYQQALGQGPQFIFQYYEEEERQRGNFPDRFSGHQFPNYSSELNVNALLLGDSALYLCASSSWDRTYEQYFGPGTRLTVT.

The chain has TRBV7-9 and TRBJ2-1; D is unclear. The V and J ends lost 6 bases and 5 bases respectively, with 23 bases between them. CDR1 and CDR2 from the germline V gene are SEHNR and FQNEAQ (reference sequence). The CDR3 covers 17 residues. The chain's CDR3 is CASSLPLGRDPHNEQFF. The CDR3 region has the DNA TGTGCCAGCAGTCTACCCCTCGGACGAGACCCCCACAATGAGCAGTTCTTC.

Here the CDR3 DNA reads TGTGCCAGCAGCTTAGTGGGCAGCGGGGGCGGCTACACCTTC. Translating it yields CASSLVGSGGGYTF. The rearrangement uses TRBV7-9 and TRBJ1-2; perhaps TRBD1 as D (6 bases). Germline values: CDR1 SEHNR, CDR2 FQNEAQ (reference sequence). The CDR3 sequence is 14 residues long. Trimming removed 1 base at V and 8 bases at J, with 14 bases between.

The chain carries TRBV6-5 and TRBJ2-1; D is perhaps TRBD2 (7 bases). The CDR3 consists of 16 residues. In germline, CDR1 is MNHEY, CDR2 SVGAGI. V shed 4 bases and J shed 2 bases, with 15 bases lying between them. In DNA form, the CDR3 reads TGTGCCAGCAGTTTCCAGAGCGGGGACACCTACAATGAGCAGTTCTTC. Protein sequence: CASSFQSGDTYNEQFF.

This chain joins TRBV27 and TRBJ1-1; the match to TRBD1 covers 9 bases. Germline loops: CDR1 MNHEY, CDR2 SMNVEV (reference sequence). Trimming at V came to 4 bases and at J to 11 bases, leaving 11 bases not matched to a gene. The CDR3 length is 14 residues. The CDR3, as DNA: TGTGCCAGCAGTTGGGGGACAGGGATGGGTGGGGCTTTCTTT. Its protein product is CASSWGTGMGGAFF.

J is TRBJ2-5 and V is TRBV5-6; D call uncertain. Trimming left V 0 bases short and J 3 bases short, with 21 bases between. The V gene's germline CDR1 is SGHDT and CDR2 YYEEEE. The CDR3 extends over 18 amino acids. CDR3 DNA sequence: TGTGCCAGCAGCTTGGCCGTGCTAACAACCAATCCGGAAGAGACCCAGTACTTC. It codes for CASSLAVLTTNPEETQYF.

This chain connects TRBV7-8 to TRBJ2-1; D is undetermined. The CDR3 sequence is 17 residues long. The germline V gene has CDR1 SGHVS and CDR2 FQNEAQ. Trimming removed 0 bases from V and 4 bases from J, with 16 bases in between. CDR3 DNA sequence: TGTGCCAGCAGCTTAGCCGCGTCCGAGACTGTATACAATGAGCAGTTCTTC. This gives the protein CASSLAASETVYNEQFF.

This clone was observed once. J is TRBJ2-1 and V is TRBV18; a possible D gene is TRBD2 (5 bases). There are 15 residues in the CDR3. V lost 6 bases and J lost 4, with 16 bases in between. Germline-derived CDR1 and CDR2 are KGHSH and LQKENI. The CDR3 loop reads CASSPERQRYNEQFF. The CDR3 DNA reads as TGTGCCAGCTCCCCAGAGCGGCAGCGGTACAATGAGCAGTTCTTC. The full variable domain, its missing parts supplied by reference TRBV18 and TRBJ2-1, is NAGVMQNPRHLVRRRGQEARLRCSPMKGHSHVYWYRQLPEEGLKFMVYLQKENIIDESGMPKERFSAEFPKEGPSILRIQQVVRGDSAAYFCASSPERQRYNEQFFGPGTRLTVL.

This chain uses TRBV13 with TRBJ2-1; 9 bases are shared with TRBD2. Germline V lookup: CDR1 PRHDT, CDR2 FYEKMQ (reference sequence). The J segment lost 7 bases and the V segment lost 5 bases, leaving 9 bases of the junction unmatched. This CDR3 has 15 amino acids. The CDR3 region has the DNA TGTGCCAGCAGCCCCCAGGGACTAGCACAAAATGAGCAGTTCTTC. Amino acid sequence: CASSPQGLAQNEQFF.

The V call is TRBV4-1, the J call TRBJ1-2, with D uncertain. Trimming shortened V by 1 base and J by 13 bases, and 13 bases separated the two germline ends. CDR3 length equals 12 residues. Germline lookup yields CDR1 MGHRA and CDR2 YSYEKL. CDR3 in amino acids: CASSQGSAAFTF. For the CDR3, the DNA is TGCGCCAGCAGCCAAGGGTCGGCCGCTTTCACCTTC.

The chain links TRBV15 to TRBJ2-1; D is ambiguous. Germline V CDR1 and CDR2: LNHNV, YYDKDF (reference sequence). The CDR3 consists of 14 residues. V was clipped by 1 base and J by 5 bases, with 9 bases between them. The chain's CDR3 is CATSRVAGHNEQFF. CDR3 coding DNA: TGTGCCACCAGCAGAGTGGCAGGCCACAATGAGCAGTTCTTC. Combining the CDR3 with reference TRBV15 and TRBJ2-1 gives the whole variable domain DAMVIQNPRYQVTQFGKPVTLSCSQTLNHNVMYWYQQKSSQAPKLLFHYYDKDFNNEADTPDNFQSRRPNTSFCFLDIRSPGLGDTAMYLCATSRVAGHNEQFFGPGTRLTVL.

This clone was detected once. The chain employs TRBV4-2 and TRBJ2-1, with 7 bases identical to TRBD1. The CDR3 extends over 14 amino acids. Germline V lookup: CDR1 LGHNA, CDR2 YNFKEQ. J lost 4 bases, V lost 5 bases, and 5 bases had no gene match. The CDR3 loop reads CASSGRTGYNEQFF. The CDR3 DNA follows: TGTGCCAGCAGCGGCCGGACAGGATACAATGAGCAGTTCTTC.

The V call is TRBV28, the J call TRBJ1-6; unclear D gene. This CDR3 is built from 14 residues. CDR1 and CDR2 (germline): MDHEN, SYDVKM. Trimming stripped 3 bases from V and 4 bases from J, with 7 bases between. This CDR3 is CASSFVGYNSPLHF. The CDR3 coding sequence is TGTGCCAGCAGTTTTGTTGGGTATAATTCACCCCTCCACTTT.

This chain connects TRBV6-1 to TRBJ2-3; D remains ambiguous. This CDR3 contains 13 residues. Trimming removed 7 bases at V and 3 bases at J, with 11 bases between. Germline CDR1 and CDR2: MNHNS and SASEGT. CDR3 sequence (DNA): TGTGCCAGCATGATATGGGGAACAGATACGCAGTATTTT. It is translated as CASMIWGTDTQYF.

This rearrangement joins TRBV2 to TRBJ1-2, with D possibly TRBD1 on 5 matching bases. The CDR3 has 13 amino acids. Trimming removed 7 bases at V and 3 bases at J, with 12 bases between. CDR1 and CDR2 from the germline V gene are SNHLY and FYNNEI. This chain's CDR3 is CASTPTEHYGYTF. CDR3 DNA: TGTGCCAGCACCCCGACAGAACACTATGGCTACACCTTC.

The chain links TRBV7-6 to TRBJ2-3; possible D gene TRBD2, 6 bases. Trimming took 5 bases from V and 2 from J, leaving 8 bases between them. This CDR3 comprises 13 residues. Germline V gene data show CDR1 as SGHVS and CDR2 as FNYEAQ. The CDR3 loop reads CASSRELTDTQYF. DNA of the CDR3: TGTGCCAGCAGCCGGGAGCTCACAGATACGCAGTATTTT. Full variable domain (missing parts from reference TRBV7-6 and TRBJ2-3): GAGVSQSPRYKVTKRGQDVALRCDPISGHVSLYWYRQALGQGPEFLTYFNYEAQQDKSGLPNDRFSAERPEGSISTLTIQRTEQRDSAMYRCASSRELTDTQYFGPGTRLTVL.

The chain joins TRBV5-6 to TRBJ2-7; the match to TRBD1 covers 7 bases. The CDR3 has 14 amino acids. J gave up 2 bases and V 0 bases, and 2 bases lay outside the gene matches. The germline V gene has CDR1 SGHDT and CDR2 YYEEEE. The CDR3: CASSLGGGPYEQYF. In DNA, the CDR3 is TGTGCCAGCAGCTTGGGAGGGGGCCCCTACGAGCAGTACTTC.